What follows are 11 T cell receptor beta chains derived from one specimen sequenced in a study of response to subunit inactivated influenza vaccine. MiXCR was run by TCRdb on the RT-PCR reads, yielding one entry per CDR3 protein. The sample contains 650,000 to 800,000 distinct CDR3 sequences, approximately 15% of which appear only once. The material was PBMCs from blood, obtained roughly 15 days before vaccination. The source of these receptors is a man in his fifties who received an inactivated influenza vaccine.

The V call is TRBV12-3 or TRBV12-4, the J call TRBJ2-7; 7 bases fit TRBD1. J was trimmed by 1 base and V by 4 bases; bases with no gene match: 7. This CDR3 contains 15 residues. CDR3 amino acids: CASSSPVQGSYEQYF. The CDR3 coding sequence is TGTGCCAGCAGTTCCCCGGTACAGGGGTCCTACGAGCAGTACTTC.

This clonotype showed up just a few times. The V gene is TRBV25-1, the J gene TRBJ2-1, with 13 bases identical to TRBD2. The CDR3 length is 17 residues. CDR1 and CDR2 from the germline V gene are MGHDK and SYGVNS. The V and J ends lost 6 bases and 3 bases, in that order; junction bases with no gene match: 8. CDR3 loop: CASSGLAGENVYNEQFF. CDR3 sequence (DNA): TGTGCCAGCAGCGGACTAGCGGGAGAAAATGTCTACAATGAGCAGTTCTTC. The full variable domain, completed using reference TRBV25-1 and TRBJ2-1, is EADIYQTPRYLVIGTGKKITLECSQTMGHDKMYWYQQDPGMELHLIHYSYGVNSTEKGDLSSESTVSRIRTEHFPLTLESARPSHTSQYLCASSGLAGENVYNEQFFGPGTRLTVL.

The chain employs TRBV29-1 and TRBJ2-1; 8 nucleotides line up with TRBD2. Per germline, CDR1 SQVTM and CDR2 ANQGSEA. CDR3 length: 13 amino acids. The CDR3 is CAAREVSYNEQFF. Written as DNA, the CDR3 is TGCGCGGCGCGGGAGGTCTCCTACAATGAGCAGTTCTTC.

The V gene is TRBV29-1, the J gene TRBJ2-7; 10 positions agree with TRBD1. Germline V gives CDR1 SQVTM, CDR2 ANQGSEA. The CDR3 consists of 16 residues. J gave up 2 bases and V 3 bases, and 10 bases lay outside the gene matches. CDR3: CSVEAGGQGRPYEQYF. The CDR3 DNA follows: TGCAGCGTTGAGGCGGGGGGACAGGGGAGACCCTACGAGCAGTACTTC.

The chain has TRBV28 and TRBJ1-6; 7 bases are a match to TRBD1. The CDR3 runs 15 residues. V was pared by 7 bases and J by 5 bases, with 8 bases of the junction left unmatched. In germline, CDR1 is MDHEN, CDR2 SYDVKM. The CDR3 spells CASTRDRDHNSPLHF. CDR3 DNA sequence: TGTGCCAGCACCAGAGACAGGGATCATAATTCACCCCTCCACTTT.

The chain uses TRBV5-6 and TRBJ2-7; D unclear. Germline CDR1 and CDR2: SGHDT and YYEEEE. With 4 bases removed from V and 3 bases from J, the gap between germline ends came to 8 bases. The CDR3 is 12 amino acids. In nucleotides, the CDR3 is TGTGCCAGCAGCAAAGAACTCTACGAGCAGTACTTC. It specifies CASSKELYEQYF.

This clonotype was detected only a few times. The V and J genes are TRBV7-8 and TRBJ2-1; D remains unclear. V lost 5 bases and J 4 bases, leaving 18 bases between the germline ends. The CDR3 covers 16 residues. Germline lookup yields CDR1 SGHVS and CDR2 FQNEAQ. CDR3 sequence: CASSPAGSLGYNEQFF. CDR3 coding DNA: TGTGCCAGCAGCCCCGCCGGCAGTTTGGGGTACAATGAGCAGTTCTTC.

This chain joins TRBV2 and TRBJ2-6; no firm D call. V was shortened by 6 bases and J by 2 bases, with 8 bases between the two germline ends. Germline CDR1 and CDR2: SNHLY and FYNNEI. This CDR3 comprises 14 residues. The CDR3 protein is CASRAETGANVLTF. CDR3 sequence (DNA): TGTGCCAGCAGAGCCGAAACTGGGGCCAACGTCCTGACTTTC.

The rearrangement links TRBV7-2 to TRBJ1-4; 7 bases fit TRBD1. CDR3 length: 16 amino acids. The V segment lost 2 bases and the J segment 1 base; nucleotides outside the gene matches: 4. Germline V gene sequence: CDR1 SGHTA, CDR2 FQGNSA. The CDR3 bases are TGTGCCAGCAGCTTACTTTACAGGGGAACTAATGAAAAACTGTTTTTT. Residues: CASSLLYRGTNEKLFF. Complete variable domain (other parts from reference TRBV7-2 and TRBJ1-4): GAGVSQSPSNKVTEKGKDVELRCDPISGHTALYWYRQSLGQGLEFLIYFQGNSAPDKSGLPSDRFSAERTGGSVSTLTIQRTQQEDSAVYLCASSLLYRGTNEKLFFGSGTQLSVL.

This chain uses TRBV28 with TRBJ2-4, with 7 bases fitting TRBD1. The junction had 7 bases not matched to a gene; V was cut back by 6 bases and J by 2 bases. CDR1 and CDR2 (germline): MDHEN, SYDVKM. The CDR3 length is 15 residues. The CDR3 spells CASRKTGTSKNIQYF. The DNA for the CDR3 is TGTGCCAGCAGGAAGACAGGGACCTCCAAAAACATTCAGTACTTC.

A few counts support this clonotype. The CDR3 loop is CSAPGGNNQPQHF. The CDR3 DNA reads as TGCAGTGCACCGGGGGGAAACAATCAGCCCCAGCATTTT. The rearrangement uses TRBV20-1 and TRBJ1-5; weak D call: TRBD1 (5 bases). The CDR3 totals 13 residues. The V end was cut by 6 bases, the J end by 3 bases, with 12 bases between. Looked up from germline, CDR1 is DFQATT and CDR2 is SNEGSKA (reference sequence).